Given below is one T cell receptor (beta chain) in context. The antigen is unknown. The CDR3 extends over 15 amino acids. CDR1 is DFQATT and CDR2 is SNEGSKA in the germline V gene (reference sequence). V gave up 6 bases and J gave up 2 bases; unmatched junction bases: 6. The data were obtained in a study of T-cell reconstitution after alpha-beta-depleted transplantation in children. Study-wide results and caveats: Diversity of TCRbeta at day 60 was high in some patients, arising from surviving recipient T cells and thymic progenitors. Reportedly, only several hundred clones from non-depleted graft cells drove alpha-beta T-cell counts at about two months. At the one-year point after transplant, T-cell counts and TCRbeta diversity were found to come mostly from T cells that had been newly produced.

It was with unique molecular identifiers that the TCRbeta library was prepared. TCRdb itself ran the PCR reads through MiXCR, one entry per CDR3 protein. The table has hundreds of thousands of distinct CDR3 sequences, 15% to 20% seen once. The sequencing here drew on PBMCs, mostly from graft donor cells, taken 360 days after TCRalphabeta/CD19-depleted stem cell transplant. The gene calls are TRBV20-1 and TRBJ2-3; 12 nucleotides match TRBD2. The origin of this receptor is a boy in the first two years of life who had a stem cell transplant for Wiskott-Aldrich syndrome, so the T cells may come from the graft donor. The chain's CDR3 is CSADRLAGVTDTQYF. The CDR3 DNA reads TGCAGTGCGGACCGACTAGCGGGAGTCACAGATACGCAGTATTTT.